This TCR beta chain was identified during a study of T-cell memory formation after mild COVID-19. Across the whole study: For the most part, TCR clusters were specific to one donor.

Whole-study findings and limits: Whereas later expanders leaned CD4+, clones contracting day 15 to 85 showed a balanced CD4/CD8 makeup.

Constant-segment primers served in 5'RACE that generated TCR alpha and TCR beta cDNA libraries bearing sample barcodes and UMIs. TCRdb independently ran MiXCR on the 5' RACE reads; one entry per CDR3 protein. The sample holds about 430,000 distinct CDR3 sequences, 20% to 25% seen once. V dropped 5 bases and J dropped 5; count of bases not matched to a gene: 10. The CDR3 has 17 amino acids. From germline, CDR1 is DFQATT and CDR2 SNEGSKA (reference sequence). Only a few counts were recorded for this clonotype. Its antigen remains unknown. Sequenced: PBMCs or a T cell subset sorted from them (not recorded which). The chain is built from TRBV20-1 and TRBJ2-2; TRBD2 agrees at 14 bases. This clonotype was obtained from an adult woman who had mild COVID-19 (a few samples of this study predate the infection). Cell type and time point are not known. For the CDR3, the DNA is TGCAGTGCTCGGACTAGCGGGAGGTTAAGGGAAACCGGGGAGCTGTTTTTT. Translated, it gives CSARTSGRLRETGELFF.